This TCR beta chain was identified in a study of immune evolution from preneoplasia to lung adenocarcinoma. CDR3 size: 13 residues. V was trimmed by 6 bases and J by 11 bases, leaving 16 bases between them. Germline V gives CDR1 SGHTA, CDR2 FQGNSA. TCRdb's copy holds only in-frame clones and misses some; the assay was immunoSEQ multiplex PCR. The sample has tens of thousands of clones; 70% to 80% are singletons. V gene TRBV7-2 combines with J gene TRBJ1-4; D gene unclear. The clonotype comes from a person in their sixties with lung adenocarcinoma. The sample consisted of FFPE invasive lung adenocarcinoma tissue. CDR3 nucleotides: TGTGCCAGCAGTCCTGATGTTACCGAGAAACTGTTTTTT. Its translation: CASSPDVTEKLFF.